This T cell receptor beta chain was obtained from a study of blood T cell repertoires in COVID-19. Study-wide context: The study drew acute and convalescent COVID-19 samples from the United States, Italy and Spain. Sample material is recorded as cDNA or gDNA derived from T cells, B-cell-depleted T cells, or PBMCs.

Per the authors' pipeline: Researchers report that nucleated cell counts were estimated from reference gene primer amplification. The protocol was immunoSEQ multiplex PCR, while the TCRdb copy is restricted to in-frame clones and leaves out a portion. That table furnishes V, J and clone size, whereas the DNA furnished D and trimming. The sample lists about 97,000 clones, approximately 78% occurring once. Germline CDR1 and CDR2: SEHNR and FQNEAQ (reference sequence). This CDR3 is 14 amino acids long. The ends lost 5 bases at V and 3 bases at J; junction bases unmatched: 4. J is TRBJ1-5 and V is TRBV7-9; 7 positions match TRBD1. The receptor was isolated from a man in his 60s with active or convalescent COVID-19. Specimen: peripheral blood. CDR3 sequence (DNA): TGTGCCAGCAGCCGGGACAGCGTCAATCAGCCCCAGCATTTT. Translating it yields CASSRDSVNQPQHF.